This is a list of T cell receptor beta chains from one sample in a study of spatial heterogeneity in lung cancer. In TCRdb, the 5' RACE reads were re-called with MiXCR into one record per CDR3 protein. The sample has about 40,000 distinct CDR3 sequences; 4% to 6% are singletons. The sample in question was PBMCs, obtained at surgery. Source of these receptors: a female donor with early-stage non-small cell lung cancer. CDR3s include the opening cysteine and the closing phenylalanine or tryptophan. The D gene is left open where the match is weak. Clone size is not always given. Where it is, it says once, few, many or a class for expanded clones.

clone_size: many
d_call: TRBD1
j_call: TRBJ2-5
v_call: TRBV12-3/TRBV12-4
cdr3_nt: TGTGCCACCAGGGGGCGCGGGGAGACCCAGTACTTC
cdr3_aa: CATRGRGETQYF

clone_size: few
d_call: -
j_call: TRBJ2-2
v_call: TRBV11-3
cdr3_nt: TGTGCCAGCAGTCAGGGGGGAAGGAACACCGGGGAGCTGTTTTTT
cdr3_aa: CASSQGGRNTGELFF

clone_size: few
d_call: -
j_call: TRBJ2-1
v_call: TRBV7-9
cdr3_nt: TGTGCCAGCAGCTTAGGAGCAGGGGGGACAAATGAGCAGTTCTTC
cdr3_aa: CASSLGAGGTNEQFF

clone_size: many
d_call: -
j_call: TRBJ1-2
v_call: TRBV7-8
cdr3_nt: TGTGCCAGCAGCCCACCTGGGGCACCTTATGGCTACACCTTC
cdr3_aa: CASSPPGAPYGYTF

clone_size: many
d_call: -
j_call: TRBJ1-5
v_call: TRBV29-1
cdr3_nt: TGCAGCGTTAAGGGTATGGGAAGCAATCAGCCCCAGCATTTT
cdr3_aa: CSVKGMGSNQPQHF

clone_size: many
d_call: TRBD2
j_call: TRBJ2-3
v_call: TRBV11-2
cdr3_nt: TGTGCCAGCAGCTTAGATCCGAGCGGGGGGGCCACAGATACGCAGTATTTT
cdr3_aa: CASSLDPSGGATDTQYF

clone_size: -
d_call: -
j_call: TRBJ2-5
v_call: TRBV20-1
cdr3_nt: TGCAGTGCTAGAGATCTAGCGAACCAAGAGACCCAGTACTTC
cdr3_aa: CSARDLANQETQYF

clone_size: -
d_call: -
j_call: TRBJ2-7
v_call: TRBV20-1
cdr3_nt: TGCAGTGCTAGACGCACAGGACGACCTTCCCAATACGAGCAGTACTTC
cdr3_aa: CSARRTGRPSQYEQYF

clone_size: -
d_call: -
j_call: TRBJ1-1
v_call: TRBV7-2
cdr3_nt: TGTGCCAGCAGCTTAATAAGGGTTAACACTGAAGCTTTCTTT
cdr3_aa: CASSLIRVNTEAFF

clone_size: many
d_call: -
j_call: TRBJ2-7
v_call: TRBV11-1
cdr3_nt: TGTGCCAGCAGCTTAGCGCTAGGGCGCATCTACGAGCAGTACTTC
cdr3_aa: CASSLALGRIYEQYF

clone_size: many
d_call: TRBD2
j_call: TRBJ2-1
v_call: TRBV19
cdr3_nt: TGTGCCAGTAGTATAGGACTAGCGGGGGCCGAGCAGTTCTTC
cdr3_aa: CASSIGLAGAEQFF

clone_size: many
d_call: TRBD1
j_call: TRBJ1-1
v_call: TRBV5-4
cdr3_nt: TGTGCCAGCAGTAAACAGGGGCCGAACACTGAAGCTTTCTTT
cdr3_aa: CASSKQGPNTEAFF

clone_size: many
d_call: -
j_call: TRBJ2-7
v_call: TRBV7-9
cdr3_nt: TGTGCCAGCAGCCACATCGGGGAGGGGGCAAACTCCTACGAGCAGTACTTC
cdr3_aa: CASSHIGEGANSYEQYF

clone_size: -
d_call: TRBD1
j_call: TRBJ1-1
v_call: TRBV20-1
cdr3_nt: TGCAGTGCTAGGACCAGGGGGGGAAACACTGAAGCTTTCTTT
cdr3_aa: CSARTRGGNTEAFF

clone_size: many
d_call: -
j_call: TRBJ2-6
v_call: TRBV2
cdr3_nt: TGTGCCAGCAGTGATTGGAGCTCTGGGGCCAACGTCCTGACTTTC
cdr3_aa: CASSDWSSGANVLTF

clone_size: many
d_call: -
j_call: TRBJ1-4
v_call: TRBV20-1
cdr3_nt: TGCAGTGCTCTAGACAGTGATGCAACTAATGAAAAACTGTTTTTT
cdr3_aa: CSALDSDATNEKLFF

clone_size: few
d_call: TRBD1
j_call: TRBJ1-1
v_call: TRBV6-6
cdr3_nt: TGTGCCAGCAGTTCAAAGGGGACAGGGAACAGGACTGAAGCTTTCTTT
cdr3_aa: CASSSKGTGNRTEAFF

clone_size: medium-sized
d_call: TRBD1
j_call: TRBJ2-5
v_call: TRBV20-1
cdr3_nt: TGCAGTGCTCCCATGGCTCAATCAGGGGGCGAAGAGACCCAGTACTTC
cdr3_aa: CSAPMAQSGGEETQYF

clone_size: many
d_call: -
j_call: TRBJ2-3
v_call: TRBV5-6
cdr3_nt: TGTGCCAGCAGCTTGGTTCAAGGCACGCAGTATTTT
cdr3_aa: CASSLVQGTQYF

clone_size: many
d_call: -
j_call: TRBJ1-2
v_call: TRBV27
cdr3_nt: TGTGCCAGCAGTCCAGGGTTAGGCTATGGCTACACCTTC
cdr3_aa: CASSPGLGYGYTF

clone_size: many
d_call: -
j_call: TRBJ1-5
v_call: TRBV6-6
cdr3_nt: TGTGCCAGCTCTCCTGGGGAGCCCCAGCATTTT
cdr3_aa: CASSPGEPQHF

clone_size: medium-sized
d_call: -
j_call: TRBJ1-1
v_call: TRBV28
cdr3_nt: TGTGCCAGCAGTTTACTGGGAACTGAAGCTTTCTTT
cdr3_aa: CASSLLGTEAFF

clone_size: many
d_call: -
j_call: TRBJ2-3
v_call: TRBV5-1
cdr3_nt: TGCGCCAGCAGCTTGTGGGGTCTTGATAGCACAGATACGCAGTATTTT
cdr3_aa: CASSLWGLDSTDTQYF

clone_size: many
d_call: -
j_call: TRBJ1-5
v_call: TRBV29-1
cdr3_nt: TGCAGCGTTGGGGTCAATAGCAATCAGCCCCAGCATTTT
cdr3_aa: CSVGVNSNQPQHF

clone_size: few
d_call: -
j_call: TRBJ2-7
v_call: TRBV27
cdr3_nt: TGTGCCAGCAGCCGCCCCCCGGGGTCCCTCGACGAGCAGTACTTC
cdr3_aa: CASSRPPGSLDEQYF

clone_size: -
d_call: TRBD1
j_call: TRBJ2-4
v_call: TRBV7-9
cdr3_nt: TGTGCCAGCAGCTTAGTAGGCACAGGGGGCATTCAGTACTTC
cdr3_aa: CASSLVGTGGIQYF

clone_size: -
d_call: TRBD2
j_call: TRBJ2-7
v_call: TRBV18
cdr3_nt: TGTGCCAGCTCACCTGCTTCGGGAGGCTACGAGCAGTACTTC
cdr3_aa: CASSPASGGYEQYF

clone_size: -
d_call: -
j_call: TRBJ1-2
v_call: TRBV3-1
cdr3_nt: TGTGCCAGCAGCCAAGATAGTCGAGGGGGCTACACCTTC
cdr3_aa: CASSQDSRGGYTF

clone_size: many
d_call: -
j_call: TRBJ2-7
v_call: TRBV6-1
cdr3_nt: TGTGCCAGCAGCGGCACCCTGGGCGGGTCCTACGAGCAGTACTTC
cdr3_aa: CASSGTLGGSYEQYF

clone_size: few
d_call: -
j_call: TRBJ1-2
v_call: TRBV6-1
cdr3_nt: TGTGCCAGCAGTGAAGGGATAGTCCCTGGAGGCTACACCTTC
cdr3_aa: CASSEGIVPGGYTF

clone_size: -
d_call: -
j_call: TRBJ2-7
v_call: TRBV27
cdr3_nt: TGTGCCAGCAGTTCCCCGACGACGGCGGGGATCGAGCAGTACTTC
cdr3_aa: CASSSPTTAGIEQYF

clone_size: many
d_call: -
j_call: TRBJ1-1
v_call: TRBV5-1
cdr3_nt: TGCGCCAGCAGAGGAGGGCTGGAAGCTTTCTTT
cdr3_aa: CASRGGLEAFF

clone_size: many
d_call: -
j_call: TRBJ2-2
v_call: TRBV15
cdr3_nt: TGTGCCACCAGCCGGTCCATGGACGGGGAGCTGTTTTTT
cdr3_aa: CATSRSMDGELFF

clone_size: -
d_call: TRBD1
j_call: TRBJ1-2
v_call: TRBV6-5
cdr3_nt: TGTGCCAGCAGAAGACAGGGGGGCTACACCTTC
cdr3_aa: CASRRQGGYTF

clone_size: -
d_call: -
j_call: TRBJ1-2
v_call: TRBV4-1
cdr3_nt: TGCGCCAGCAGCCAAGATGTAGAGGGGACTAACTATGGCTACACCTTC
cdr3_aa: CASSQDVEGTNYGYTF

clone_size: many
d_call: -
j_call: TRBJ1-5
v_call: TRBV2
cdr3_nt: TGTGCCAGCTCTAAACAAGAGGGTCAGCCCCAGCATTTT
cdr3_aa: CASSKQEGQPQHF

clone_size: -
d_call: TRBD1
j_call: TRBJ1-5
v_call: TRBV20-1
cdr3_nt: TGCAGTGCTTCGGACAGGCGGGGTAATCAGCCCCAGCATTTT
cdr3_aa: CSASDRRGNQPQHF

clone_size: -
d_call: TRBD2
j_call: TRBJ2-1
v_call: TRBV30
cdr3_nt: TGTGCCTGGAGGGCTGTCCTCGGGACTAGCGGGGGGCGCAATGAGCAGTTCTTC
cdr3_aa: CAWRAVLGTSGGRNEQFF

clone_size: many
d_call: TRBD2
j_call: TRBJ2-2
v_call: TRBV5-6
cdr3_nt: TGTGCCAGCAGCAGCGGGGGACCGAACACCGGGGAGCTGTTTTTT
cdr3_aa: CASSSGGPNTGELFF

clone_size: many
d_call: -
j_call: TRBJ2-7
v_call: TRBV6-1
cdr3_nt: TGTGCCAGCAGTGAACCCCTCGTCTTGGGATCCTACGAGCAGTACTTC
cdr3_aa: CASSEPLVLGSYEQYF

clone_size: few
d_call: -
j_call: TRBJ1-1
v_call: TRBV4-1
cdr3_nt: TGCGCCAGCAGCCAAGACGTGATGGTTGAAGCTTTCTTT
cdr3_aa: CASSQDVMVEAFF

clone_size: many
d_call: -
j_call: TRBJ2-5
v_call: TRBV4-1
cdr3_nt: TGCGCCAGCAGCCAGGGCGGCGGGCTCTCCCGGGGGGAGACCCAGTACTTC
cdr3_aa: CASSQGGGLSRGETQYF

clone_size: few
d_call: TRBD2
j_call: TRBJ2-1
v_call: TRBV27
cdr3_nt: TGTGCCAGCAGTTTAAGCCCCACTCTAGCGGGGGGGCAGTTCTTC
cdr3_aa: CASSLSPTLAGGQFF

clone_size: -
d_call: -
j_call: TRBJ1-2
v_call: TRBV2
cdr3_nt: TGTGCCAGCAATCCCATAGGTCCTTATGGCTACACCTTC
cdr3_aa: CASNPIGPYGYTF

clone_size: few
d_call: TRBD1
j_call: TRBJ2-6
v_call: TRBV5-1
cdr3_nt: TGCGCCAGCAGCCCGGCCGGACAGGGGGCGGCTGGGGCCAACGTCCTGACTTTC
cdr3_aa: CASSPAGQGAAGANVLTF

clone_size: many
d_call: -
j_call: TRBJ1-2
v_call: TRBV20-1
cdr3_nt: TGCAGTGCTAGAGATTCCCAGGGGAGCACGAAGTTGTTCTATGGCTACACCTTC
cdr3_aa: CSARDSQGSTKLFYGYTF

clone_size: -
d_call: TRBD1
j_call: TRBJ2-1
v_call: TRBV2
cdr3_nt: TGTGCCAGCCTCCCGGGACAGTACAATGAGCAGTTCTTC
cdr3_aa: CASLPGQYNEQFF

clone_size: many
d_call: -
j_call: TRBJ2-1
v_call: TRBV2
cdr3_nt: TGTGCCAGCAGTGTGAGGCTATTCTACAATGAGCAGTTCTTC
cdr3_aa: CASSVRLFYNEQFF

clone_size: many
d_call: -
j_call: TRBJ2-7
v_call: TRBV7-6
cdr3_nt: TGTGCCAGCAGCCCCCGGGACGCTTCCTACGAGCAGTACTTC
cdr3_aa: CASSPRDASYEQYF

clone_size: many
d_call: -
j_call: TRBJ2-7
v_call: TRBV4-2
cdr3_nt: TGTGCCAGCAGCCAAGTGGGGGAGGGACAAAGATACGAGCAGTACTTC
cdr3_aa: CASSQVGEGQRYEQYF

clone_size: many
d_call: -
j_call: TRBJ1-1
v_call: TRBV24-1
cdr3_nt: TGTGCCACCCGGTCGTGGGGTCCTCATTTGAACACTGAAGCTTTCTTT
cdr3_aa: CATRSWGPHLNTEAFF

clone_size: many
d_call: -
j_call: TRBJ1-1
v_call: TRBV7-9
cdr3_nt: TGTGCCAGCAGCTTAGCTGGGGTAGCTTTCTTT
cdr3_aa: CASSLAGVAFF

clone_size: medium-sized
d_call: -
j_call: TRBJ1-1
v_call: TRBV4-3
cdr3_nt: TGCGCCAGCAGCCAAGGGAACACTGAAGCTTTCTTT
cdr3_aa: CASSQGNTEAFF

clone_size: many
d_call: -
j_call: TRBJ1-1
v_call: TRBV30
cdr3_nt: TGTGCCTGGAGCCCAGGGACGGTAGAAGCTTTCTTT
cdr3_aa: CAWSPGTVEAFF